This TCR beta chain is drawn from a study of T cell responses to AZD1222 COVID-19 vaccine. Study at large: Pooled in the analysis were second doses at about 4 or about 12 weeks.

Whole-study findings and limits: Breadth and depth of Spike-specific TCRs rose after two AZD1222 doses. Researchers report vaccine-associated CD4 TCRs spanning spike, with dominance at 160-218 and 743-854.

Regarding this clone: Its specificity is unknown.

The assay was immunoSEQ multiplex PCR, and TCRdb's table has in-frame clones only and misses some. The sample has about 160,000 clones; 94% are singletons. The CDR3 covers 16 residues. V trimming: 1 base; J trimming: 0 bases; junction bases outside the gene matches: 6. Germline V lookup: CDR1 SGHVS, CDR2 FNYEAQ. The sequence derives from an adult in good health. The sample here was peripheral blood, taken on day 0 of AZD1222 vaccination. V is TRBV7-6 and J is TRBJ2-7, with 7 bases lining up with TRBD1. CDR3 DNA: TGTGCCAGCAGCTTAGGGAGAGGGGGCGACTCCTACGAGCAGTACGTC. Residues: CASSLGRGGDSYEQYV.